This TCR beta chain was identified in a study of post-analysis software for immune sequencing data. About the research overall: Disease trajectories encompassed relapsing-remitting, secondary progressive and progressive-relapsing multiple sclerosis.

Study results and limitations: Compared with controls, patients showed significantly lower normalized Chao1 diversity. By F measure, strong co-clustering occurred among samples prepared in the same batch. The study found TRBV5-6, TRBV5-1 and TRBV20-1 among roughly 5 TRBV segments more frequent in patients than controls.

Unique molecular identifiers had been added to the TCR beta cDNA libraries. Input populations of roughly 0.95 to 10 million T cells gave rise to approximately 500,000 cDNA molecules. TCRdb re-derived calls from the PCR reads in MiXCR, one entry per CDR3 protein. The data hold 500,000 to 600,000 distinct CDR3 sequences, with about 44% observed a single time. V trimming: 8 bases; J trimming: 8 bases; junction bases outside the gene matches: 10. This CDR3 contains 15 residues. CDR1 is MGHRA and CDR2 is YSYEKL in the germline V gene. On this clonotype: Its specificity is not known.

The rearrangement uses TRBV4-1 and TRBJ2-3; 13 bases are shared with TRBD2. The clonotype was recovered from a girl between 10 and 17 years old with multiple sclerosis. Sequencing was carried out using blood. CDR3 sequence (DNA): TGCGCCAGCGCTACACTAGCGGGAGGGCGGGGTACGCAGTATTTT. This gives the protein CASATLAGGRGTQYF.